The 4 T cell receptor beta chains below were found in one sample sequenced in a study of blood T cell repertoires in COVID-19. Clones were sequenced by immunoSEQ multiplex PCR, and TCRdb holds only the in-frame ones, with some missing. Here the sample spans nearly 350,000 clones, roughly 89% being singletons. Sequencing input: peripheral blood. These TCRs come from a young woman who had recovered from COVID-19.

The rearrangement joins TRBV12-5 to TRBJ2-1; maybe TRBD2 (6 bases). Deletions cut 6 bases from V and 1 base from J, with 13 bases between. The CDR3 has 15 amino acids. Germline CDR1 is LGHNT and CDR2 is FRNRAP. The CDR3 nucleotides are TGTGCTAGTGGGGAGCGGGTCGAGTCCTACAATGAGCAGTTCTTC. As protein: CASGERVESYNEQFF.

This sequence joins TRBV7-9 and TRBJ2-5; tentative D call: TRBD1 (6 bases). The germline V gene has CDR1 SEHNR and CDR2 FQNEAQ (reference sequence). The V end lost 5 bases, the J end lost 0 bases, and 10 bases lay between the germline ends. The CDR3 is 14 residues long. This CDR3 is CASSPQGYQETQYF. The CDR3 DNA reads TGTGCCAGCAGCCCTCAGGGGTACCAAGAGACCCAGTACTTC.

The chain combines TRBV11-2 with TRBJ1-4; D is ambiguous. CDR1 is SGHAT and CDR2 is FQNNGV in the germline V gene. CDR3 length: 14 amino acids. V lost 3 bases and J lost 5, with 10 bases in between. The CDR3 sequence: CASSLGRKNEKLFF. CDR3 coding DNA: TGTGCCAGCAGCTTGGGCAGGAAAAATGAAAAACTGTTTTTT.

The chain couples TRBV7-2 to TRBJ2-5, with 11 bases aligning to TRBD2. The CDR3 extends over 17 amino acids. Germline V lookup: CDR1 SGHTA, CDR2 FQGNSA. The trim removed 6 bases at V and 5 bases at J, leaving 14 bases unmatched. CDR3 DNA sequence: TGTGCCAGCAGAAAAGCCACTAGCGGGAGTTTGGCGGAGACCCAGTACTTC. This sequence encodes CASRKATSGSLAETQYF.